A selection of T cell receptor beta chains follows, all from one sample in a study of cytomegalovirus exposure and HLA in healthy donors. The data were produced by immunoSEQ multiplex PCR, yet TCRdb's version contains in-frame clones alone and is incomplete. Of 220,000 or so clones in the sample, approximately 87% were seen once. The sequencing input was PBMCs. The receptors were sampled from a woman aged 18-30 years in good health and CMV-seronegative. CDR3s include the opening cysteine and the closing phenylalanine or tryptophan. A D gene is named only where the DNA matches it firmly. Only part of the rows carry a size: once, few, many, or a class if the clone is expanded.

v_call	clone_size	j_call	d_call	cdr3_nt	cdr3_aa
TRBV27	NA	TRBJ1-5	NA	TGTGCCAGCAGCCCGACAGTTAATCAGCCCCAGCATTTT	CASSPTVNQPQHF
TRBV28	NA	TRBJ1-1	TRBD1	TGTGCCAGCAGAACAGGACAGGCTAGGGTGACTGAAGCTTTCTTT	CASRTGQARVTEAFF
TRBV10-3	NA	TRBJ1-5	TRBD1	TGTGCCATCAGGGACAGGTCCGATCAGCCCCAGCATTTT	CAIRDRSDQPQHF
TRBV6-6	NA	TRBJ2-1	NA	TGTGCCACCTACGGTCTTAATGAGCAGTTCTTC	CATYGLNEQFF
TRBV5-1	NA	TRBJ2-7	NA	TGCGCCAGCAGCTCTGACACATACGAGCAGTACTTC	CASSSDTYEQYF
TRBV4-2	NA	TRBJ2-4	NA	TGTGCCAGCAGCCAAGACAGAGGCCGAGACATTCAGTACTTC	CASSQDRGRDIQYF
TRBV2	NA	TRBJ1-2	TRBD1	TGTGCCAGCAGTGAACGACAGGGTAACTATGGCTACACCTTC	CASSERQGNYGYTF
TRBV6-5	NA	TRBJ2-1	NA	TGTGCCAGCAGTTCCTTCCGCGGAGGGGCCGAGCAGTTCTTC	CASSSFRGGAEQFF
TRBV7-9	NA	TRBJ1-2	NA	TGTGCCAGCAGCCCGGACAGTTTTGGCTATGGCTACACCTTC	CASSPDSFGYGYTF
TRBV6-1	NA	TRBJ2-1	TRBD2	TGTGCCAGCAGTGAAGAGAGCGGGGGTGAGCAGTTCTTC	CASSEESGGEQFF
TRBV6-5	NA	TRBJ1-2	NA	TGTGCCAGCAGTCGCCGGGACACTTTTTATGGCTACACCTTC	CASSRRDTFYGYTF
TRBV20-1	NA	TRBJ1-1	NA	TGCAGTGCTAGCGTTGTAAGTGAAGCTTTCTTT	CSASVVSEAFF
TRBV29-1	NA	TRBJ2-1	NA	TGCAGCGTTGAAACCGAGAGCTCCTACAATGAGCAGTTCTTC	CSVETESSYNEQFF
TRBV5-1	NA	TRBJ1-2	NA	TGCGCCAGCAGCCCAGCATCGGGCGACTATGGCTACACCTTC	CASSPASGDYGYTF
TRBV5-6	once	TRBJ2-5	NA	TGTGCCAGCAGCTCGGGACTCCTACAAGAGACCCAGTACTTC	CASSSGLLQETQYF
TRBV5-6	NA	TRBJ2-1	NA	TGTGCCAGCAGCTTGGGGGGGAAATCCTACAATGAGCAGTTCTTC	CASSLGGKSYNEQFF
TRBV2	NA	TRBJ2-1	TRBD2	TGTGCCAGCAGTGAGAGGAATCCGGGACTAGCAAATAATGAGCAGTTCTTC	CASSERNPGLANNEQFF
TRBV10-3	NA	TRBJ1-2	TRBD1	TGTGCCATCAGCCAACAGGGGCCTGATAACTATGGCTACACCTTC	CAISQQGPDNYGYTF
TRBV6-5	NA	TRBJ2-1	NA	TGTGCCAGCAGCGACCGGTACAATGAGCAGTTCTTC	CASSDRYNEQFF
TRBV27	once	TRBJ1-1	NA	TGTGCCAGCAGTTTTACGAGGAACACTGAAGCTTTCTTT	CASSFTRNTEAFF
TRBV5-4	NA	TRBJ2-5	TRBD2	TGTGCCAGCAGCCGCGATAGCGGGGGCCACAGGGAACAGTACTTC	CASSRDSGGHREQYF
TRBV27	NA	TRBJ1-2	TRBD1	TGTGCCAGCAGTTTCGAGGGGGCATATGGCTACACCTTC	CASSFEGAYGYTF
TRBV28	NA	TRBJ1-1	NA	TGTGCCAGCAGTGGCCCCCCACAGGGAATTGCTGAAGCTTTCTTT	CASSGPPQGIAEAFF
TRBV11-2	once	TRBJ2-5	NA	TGTGCCAGCAGCTTAGTGGAGACCCAGTACTTC	CASSLVETQYF
TRBV7-8	NA	TRBJ2-3	NA	TGTGCCAGCAGCTTAGGAACAGATACGCAGTATTTT	CASSLGTDTQYF
TRBV25-1	NA	TRBJ2-7	NA	TGTGCCAGCAGGCCCGGAGACGACAGCTCCTACGAGCAGTACTTC	CASRPGDDSSYEQYF
TRBV11-1	NA	TRBJ1-1	NA	TGTGCCAGCAGCTTAGGACTGTGGACAGAGGATACTGAAGCTTTCTTT	CASSLGLWTEDTEAFF
TRBV18	NA	TRBJ1-3	NA	TGTGCCAGCTCACCACCGTTCCGGGCGGGAGCTGGAAACACCATATATTTT	CASSPPFRAGAGNTIYF
TRBV5-4	NA	TRBJ2-2	NA	TGTGCCAGCAGCTCCCCATGGCAGAACACCGGGGAGCTGTTTTTT	CASSSPWQNTGELFF
TRBV6-5	NA	TRBJ1-3	NA	TGTGCCAGCAGCCCCACCTCTGGAAACACCATATATTTT	CASSPTSGNTIYF
TRBV27	NA	TRBJ1-3	TRBD1	TGTGCCAGCAGTGAGGACAGGGCTGCTGGAAACACCATATATTTT	CASSEDRAAGNTIYF
TRBV13	NA	TRBJ2-7	NA	TGTGCCAGCAGCTCCGAACTAGACCGCGGAGTCTACGAGCAGTACTTC	CASSSELDRGVYEQYF
TRBV6-6	once	TRBJ2-3	TRBD2	TGTGCCAGCAGCCGACTAGCGGGGGGGACAGATACGCAGTATTTT	CASSRLAGGTDTQYF
TRBV27	NA	TRBJ2-1	TRBD2	TGTGCCAGCAGTTTAGTAGAACTAGCGGGAGGGCCCAATGAGCAGTTCTTC	CASSLVELAGGPNEQFF
TRBV28	NA	TRBJ1-2	NA	TGTGCCAGCAGTCCCTACACTAACTATGGCTACACCTTC	CASSPYTNYGYTF
TRBV19	few	TRBJ1-2	TRBD1	TGTGCCAGTAGTCGACCGGGACAGGCAACTAACTATGGCTACACCTTC	CASSRPGQATNYGYTF
TRBV7-6	few	TRBJ1-2	NA	TGTGCCACCCCGGGGCTAAGCTATGGCTACACCTTC	CATPGLSYGYTF
TRBV4-1	NA	TRBJ1-2	TRBD1	TGCGCCAGCAGCCCGATACAGGGGGATGGCTACACCTTC	CASSPIQGDGYTF
TRBV5-6	once	TRBJ1-3	NA	TGTGCCAGCAGCTTGGTTGCGCGCTGGGGACACACTGGAAACACCATATATTTT	CASSLVARWGHTGNTIYF
TRBV27	NA	TRBJ2-7	NA	TGTGCCAGCAGTTTACAAGGGGTCTACGAGCAGTACTTC	CASSLQGVYEQYF
TRBV4-1	NA	TRBJ2-3	TRBD1	TGCGCCAGCAGCCAACCTACAGGGGGCACAGATACGCAGTATTTT	CASSQPTGGTDTQYF
TRBV29-1	NA	TRBJ1-1	NA	TGCAGCGTGGTGCGGGCTTCTGAAGCTTTCTTT	CSVVRASEAFF
TRBV5-6	NA	TRBJ1-1	NA	TGTGCCAGCAGCCCTCGAAACATGAACACTGAAGCTTTCTTT	CASSPRNMNTEAFF
TRBV4-1	NA	TRBJ2-1	TRBD2	TGCGCCAGCAGCCAACGTAGCGGGGGGGCCTTTCATGAGCAGTTCTTC	CASSQRSGGAFHEQFF
TRBV6-1	NA	TRBJ2-3	TRBD2	TGTGCCAGCAGGACTAGCGGGACCACAGATACGCAGTATTTT	CASRTSGTTDTQYF
TRBV5-4	NA	TRBJ2-7	NA	TGTGCCAGCAGCTTTAACAGTTACGAGCAGTACTTC	CASSFNSYEQYF
TRBV6-5	NA	TRBJ1-2	TRBD1	TGTGCCAGCAAAGGGACAGGGTTGTATGGCTACACCTTC	CASKGTGLYGYTF
TRBV30	once	TRBJ2-7	NA	TGTGCCTGGAGTGTCTCCCCCTACGAGCAGTACTTC	CAWSVSPYEQYF
TRBV27	NA	TRBJ1-2	TRBD1	TGTGCCAGCAGTTACTCGACAGGGAGGTCCTATGGCTACACCTTC	CASSYSTGRSYGYTF